What follows are 32 T cell receptor beta chains derived from one specimen sequenced in a study of cytomegalovirus exposure and HLA in healthy donors. 60 Vbeta and 13 Jbeta primers were used in PCR. Sequencing used immunoSEQ multiplex PCR; TCRdb keeps in-frame clones, though not all of them. Of fewer than 75,000 clones in the sample, under 85% are singletons; the top ten hold nearly 3%. Specimen: PBMCs. The receptors shown here come from a woman younger than 45 in good health and CMV-seronegative.

This chain connects TRBV7-6 to TRBJ2-5; a weak D match, TRBD2 (7 bases). This CDR3 comprises 16 residues. CDR1 is SGHVS and CDR2 is FNYEAQ in the germline V gene. Trimming removed 5 bases from V and 5 bases from J, with 21 bases in between. In DNA form, the CDR3 reads TGTGCCAGCAGCAAGGGGGGGAGGGGGTCGTCGGAGACCCAGTACTTC. Its protein is CASSKGGRGSSETQYF.

Here the CDR3 DNA reads TGTGCCAGCAGTTACTCGGAGGACAATGAGCAGTTCTTC. Protein product: CASSYSEDNEQFF. The rearrangement joins TRBV6-5 to TRBJ2-1, with a tentative D call TRBD2 (5 bases). Trimming removed 0 bases from V and 5 bases from J, with 5 bases in between. The CDR3 has 13 amino acids. CDR1 MNHEY and CDR2 SVGAGI come from the germline V gene.

V usage is TRBV6-1 and J usage is TRBJ1-2; the D is unclear. Per germline, CDR1 MNHNS and CDR2 SASEGT. The CDR3 runs 14 residues. Trimming removed 2 bases from V and 4 bases from J, with 11 bases in between. The CDR3 here is CASSEQASGYGYTF. DNA for the CDR3: TGTGCCAGCAGTGAACAGGCCTCCGGCTATGGCTACACCTTC.

The chain recombines TRBV5-6 with TRBJ1-1, with 8 bases aligning to TRBD1. The trim removed 0 bases at V and 11 bases at J, leaving 9 bases unmatched. CDR1 is SGHDT, CDR2 YYEEEE, per germline. CDR3 length equals 14 residues. The CDR3: CASSLGQGARRAFF. The CDR3 DNA follows: TGTGCCAGCAGCTTGGGGCAGGGGGCCCGGAGGGCTTTCTTT.

The chain has TRBV28 and TRBJ2-7, with 7 nucleotides matching TRBD1. The junction had 7 bases not matched to a gene; V was cut back by 8 bases and J by 6 bases. Germline CDR1 is MDHEN and CDR2 is SYDVKM. The CDR3 totals 12 residues. Here the CDR3 DNA reads TGTGCCAGCTCATCTACAGGGGTCGAGCAGTACTTC. Translated: CASSSTGVEQYF.

The J gene is TRBJ2-4, the V gene TRBV5-1; the D is unclear. The CDR3 runs 14 residues. V was trimmed by 3 bases and J by 9 bases, leaving 16 bases between them. From germline, CDR1 is SGHRS and CDR2 YFSETQ. CDR3 in DNA: TGCGCCAGCAGCTCAGAATCGTTCGGCGGCATTCAGTACTTC. Translated, it gives CASSSESFGGIQYF.

The V gene is TRBV7-9, the J gene TRBJ2-5; tentatively, D is TRBD1 (6 bases). Germline CDR1 reads SEHNR; CDR2 reads FQNEAQ (reference sequence). The CDR3 has 14 amino acids. V was cut by 5 bases and J by 1 base, with 11 bases left in between. CDR3 coding DNA: TGTGCCAGCAGCGTGGAAGGGGGCCAAGAGACCCAGTACTTC. Translated: CASSVEGGQETQYF.

This chain links TRBV2 with TRBJ2-2; 7 positions match TRBD2. The CDR3 totals 15 residues. Germline CDR1 and CDR2: SNHLY and FYNNEI. J lost 1 base, V lost 7 bases, and 6 bases had no gene match. The chain's CDR3 is CASKSSGLNTGELFF. In DNA form, the CDR3 reads TGTGCCAGCAAATCTAGCGGTCTGAACACCGGGGAGCTGTTTTTT.

The chain has TRBV27 and TRBJ2-4, with D maybe TRBD2 (5 bases). V gave up 6 bases and J gave up 2 bases, with 23 bases separating them. Germline CDR1 reads MNHEY; CDR2 reads SMNVEV (reference sequence). CDR3 length: 18 residues. CDR3 in amino acids: CASRRGGSGEFTKNIQYF. CDR3 DNA: TGTGCCAGCAGGAGAGGAGGATCTGGGGAGTTTACCAAAAACATTCAGTACTTC.

This clone was seen just once. The chain uses TRBV6-5 and TRBJ1-4; TRBD1 matches at 7 bases. CDR3 length: 14 residues. Germline-derived CDR1 and CDR2 are MNHEY and SVGAGI. Trimming at V came to 6 bases and at J to 5 bases, leaving 6 bases not matched to a gene. The CDR3 coding sequence is TGTGCCAGCAGAGCCTGGGACAGCAATGAAAAACTGTTTTTT. Protein product: CASRAWDSNEKLFF.

The V gene is TRBV6-5, the J gene TRBJ2-2; 7 nucleotides match TRBD1. The germline CDR1 and CDR2 sequences are MNHEY and SVGAGI. Losses at the gene ends were 6 bases for V and 3 bases for J; bases not matched to a gene: 7. This CDR3 contains 15 residues. The CDR3 loop reads CASRTDRLDTGELFF. For the CDR3, the DNA is TGTGCCAGCAGAACGGACAGGTTGGACACCGGGGAGCTGTTTTTT.

The chain uses TRBV6-5 and TRBJ1-2; TRBD1 is a possible D gene (5 bases). The CDR3 is 14 residues long. Trimming cost V 6 bases and J 6 bases, with 17 bases left between them. Looked up from germline, CDR1 is MNHEY and CDR2 is SVGAGI. The CDR3 sequence is CASSSGGHDNGYTF. The CDR3 bases are TGTGCCAGCAGCTCCGGGGGTCACGACAATGGCTACACCTTC.

The J gene is TRBJ1-2, the V gene TRBV2, with 11 bases lining up with TRBD1. Germline lookup yields CDR1 SNHLY and CDR2 FYNNEI. This CDR3 comprises 16 residues. V lost 4 bases and J lost 4; bases outside the gene matches: 8. This chain's CDR3 is CASSASRTGGTYGYTF. The CDR3 DNA reads TGTGCCAGCAGTGCATCTAGGACAGGGGGCACCTATGGCTACACCTTC.

This clone is labeled as medium-sized. The chain joins TRBV15 to TRBJ1-4, with 7 bases aligning to TRBD1. The CDR3 is 14 residues long. The germline CDR1 and CDR2 sequences are LNHNV and YYDKDF (reference sequence). V shed 6 bases, J shed 7 bases, and the junction held 8 bases outside the gene matches. CDR3 DNA sequence: TGTGCCACCAGAGATGACAGGGTTAGTGAAAAACTGTTTTTT. Amino acid sequence: CATRDDRVSEKLFF.

V gene TRBV11-2 combines with J gene TRBJ2-1; TRBD2 matches at 8 bases. V shed 1 base and J 2 bases; nucleotides not matched to a gene: 4. CDR3 length equals 16 residues. CDR1 and CDR2 from the germline V gene are SGHAT and FQNNGV. CDR3 sequence: CASSLVAGGAYNEQFF. The CDR3 DNA reads TGTGCCAGCAGCTTAGTGGCGGGAGGTGCCTACAATGAGCAGTTCTTC. Full variable domain (outside the CDR3, taken from reference TRBV11-2 and TRBJ2-1): EAGVAQSPRYKIIEKRQSVAFWCNPISGHATLYWYQQILGQGPKLLIQFQNNGVVDDSQLPKDRFSAERLKGVDSTLKIQPAKLEDSAVYLCASSLVAGGAYNEQFFGPGTRLTVL.

This chain joins TRBV9 and TRBJ2-3; 7 bases line up with TRBD2. The CDR3 is made up of 16 amino acids. Trimming took 0 bases from V and 3 from J; bases not matched to a gene: 7. Germline V gene data show CDR1 as SGDLS and CDR2 as YYNGEE. CDR3: CASSVGGSGITDTQYF. CDR3 nucleotides: TGTGCCAGCAGCGTAGGTGGAAGCGGGATAACAGATACGCAGTATTTT.

This clone was found once. Other DNA sequences within the sample encode an identical CDR3. This sequence joins TRBV6-5 and TRBJ2-7; TRBD2 is a possible D gene (5 bases). The CDR3 is 14 amino acids. Germline V lookup: CDR1 MNHEY, CDR2 SVGAGI. The V gene lost 2 bases and the J gene lost 1 base, with 9 bases spanning the gap. Here the CDR3 reads CASSYISGSYEQYF. CDR3 nucleotide sequence: TGTGCCAGCAGTTACATCAGCGGTTCCTACGAGCAGTACTTC.

This clone has more than one count but fewer than ten. This chain connects TRBV7-8 to TRBJ2-1; TRBD2 might be the D (5 bases). V shed 1 base and J shed 3 bases, with 16 bases lying between them. The CDR3 has 17 residues. The germline CDR1 and CDR2 sequences are SGHVS and FQNEAQ. The DNA of the CDR3 is TGTGCCAGCAGCTTAGGAGGTGCGGGTCAGATCTACAATGAGCAGTTCTTC. The encoded protein is CASSLGGAGQIYNEQFF. The variable domain in full, with the rest retrieved from reference TRBV7-8 and TRBJ2-1, is GAGVSQSPRYKVAKRGQDVALRCDPISGHVSLFWYQQALGQGPEFLTYFQNEAQLDKSGLPSDRFFAERPEGSVSTLKIQRTQQEDSAVYLCASSLGGAGQIYNEQFFGPGTRLTVL.

Worth noting for this clone: One end of the junction does not line up with germline, which may come from a read error. J is TRBJ2-7 and V is TRBV5-6, with 10 bases matching TRBD2. Per the germline V gene, CDR1 is SGHDT and CDR2 is YYEEEE. The CDR3 totals 18 residues. The CDR3 nucleotides read TGTACCAGCAGCTTGGCTGTCCCCCAAGCGGGGGGGGCCTACGAGCAGTACTTC. It specifies CTSSLAVPQAGGAYEQYF.

V usage is TRBV7-3 and J usage is TRBJ2-3; D call uncertain. V lost 1 base and J lost 1, with 9 bases in between. This CDR3 is 15 amino acids long. CDR1 and CDR2 (germline): SGHTA, FQGTGA. CDR3 region: CASSLMESGTDTQYF. CDR3 nucleotides: TGTGCCAGCAGCTTAATGGAGTCCGGCACAGATACGCAGTATTTT.

This CDR3 reads CASSARTGANEKLFF. Written as DNA, the CDR3 is TGTGCCAGCAGTGCACGGACAGGTGCTAATGAAAAACTGTTTTTT. The genes are TRBV25-1 and TRBJ1-4; the match to TRBD1 covers 7 bases. This CDR3 comprises 15 residues. Per the germline V gene, CDR1 is MGHDK and CDR2 is SYGVNS. Unmatched junction bases numbered 5, after V lost 4 bases and J lost 3 bases.

V gene TRBV29-1 combines with J gene TRBJ2-7; TRBD1 matches at 9 bases. This CDR3 is 14 amino acids long. The germline V gene encodes CDR1 SQVTM and CDR2 ANQGSEA. The junction had 5 bases not matched to a gene; V was cut back by 5 bases and J by 0 bases. The CDR3 here is CSVYGQGSSYEQYF. The CDR3 DNA reads TGCAGCGTTTACGGACAGGGGAGCTCCTACGAGCAGTACTTC.

This clone was counted a single time. The chain has TRBV11-2 and TRBJ1-1; D gene ambiguous. Per germline, CDR1 SGHAT and CDR2 FQNNGV. This CDR3 region has 14 residues. V lost 5 bases and J 2 bases, leaving 12 bases between the germline ends. The CDR3 sequence is CASSPRSGNTEAFF. The DNA of the CDR3 is TGTGCCAGCAGCCCCCGGTCGGGTAACACTGAAGCTTTCTTT.

The chain is built from TRBV11-2 and TRBJ2-3; 9 bases are shared with TRBD2. The CDR3 extends over 15 amino acids. CDR1 and CDR2 from the germline V gene are SGHAT and FQNNGV. Trimming took 4 bases from V and 6 from J; bases not matched to a gene: 8. The CDR3 region has the DNA TGTGCCAGCAGCTCATCCGGGACTAGCATTGATACGCAGTATTTT. This codes for CASSSSGTSIDTQYF.

The chain combines TRBV5-1 with TRBJ2-5; perhaps TRBD2 as D (6 bases). CDR3 length: 16 amino acids. Germline CDR1 reads SGHRS; CDR2 reads YFSETQ. V gave up 0 bases and J gave up 0 bases, with 12 bases separating them. CDR3 DNA sequence: TGCGCCAGCAGCTTGGGGCAGGGACTCTACCAAGAGACCCAGTACTTC. Its translation is CASSLGQGLYQETQYF. The whole variable domain, remainder taken from reference TRBV5-1 and TRBJ2-5, is KAGVTQTPRYLIKTRGQQVTLSCSPISGHRSVSWYQQTPGQGLQFLFEYFSETQRNKGNFPGRFSGRQFSNSRSEMNVSTLELGDSALYLCASSLGQGLYQETQYFGPGTRLLVL.

The V and J genes are TRBV11-3 and TRBJ1-1; D may be TRBD1 (5 bases). The CDR3 is made up of 13 amino acids. CDR1 and CDR2 (germline): SGHNT, YENEEA. V was trimmed by 3 bases and J by 1 base, leaving 6 bases between them. The CDR3 protein is CASSFGANTEAFF. CDR3 nucleotide sequence: TGTGCCAGCAGCTTTGGGGCGAACACTGAAGCTTTCTTT.

The chain has TRBV9 and TRBJ2-7, with 10 bases aligning to TRBD2. Per the germline V gene, CDR1 is SGDLS and CDR2 is YYNGEE. This CDR3 has 15 amino acids. Germline trimming cut 2 bases from V and 3 bases from J; bases unmatched to any gene: 5. CDR3: CASSVGGTSDYEQYF. In DNA form, the CDR3 reads TGTGCCAGCAGCGTCGGGGGGACTAGCGACTACGAGCAGTACTTC.

The genes are TRBV4-3 and TRBJ1-1, with 8 bases aligning to TRBD1. Trimming took 0 bases from V and 5 from J; bases not matched to a gene: 8. This CDR3 contains 16 residues. Germline CDR1 LGHNA, CDR2 YSLEER. The CDR3 region is CASSQDRTGGITEAFF. In DNA form, the CDR3 reads TGCGCCAGCAGCCAAGATCGTACAGGGGGTATTACTGAAGCTTTCTTT.

The genes are TRBV30 and TRBJ1-2, with a weak D call TRBD1 (6 bases). Germline CDR1 is GTSNPN and CDR2 is SVGIG (reference sequence). Trimming pared 0 bases from V and 4 bases from J, leaving 12 bases between. The CDR3 loop spans 14 amino acids. The CDR3 coding sequence is TGTGCCTGGAGTGTACAAGGGGGTAGCTATGGCTACACCTTC. The encoded protein is CAWSVQGGSYGYTF. Based on the CDR3 plus reference TRBV30 and TRBJ1-2, the full variable domain is SQTIHQWPATLVQPVGSPLSLECTVEGTSNPNLYWYRQAAGRGLQLLFYSVGIGQISSEVPQNLSASRPQDRQFILSSKKLLLSDSGFYLCAWSVQGGSYGYTFGSGTRLTVV.

The gene calls are TRBV5-6 and TRBJ2-7; TRBD1 aligns across 7 bases. From germline, CDR1 is SGHDT and CDR2 YYEEEE. Trimming took 4 bases from V and 7 from J; bases not matched to a gene: 8. The length of the CDR3 is 13 residues. CDR3 bases: TGTGCCAGCAGCGGGAAGGGGGCGAGGGAGCAGTACTTC. As protein: CASSGKGAREQYF. The whole variable domain, filled in from reference TRBV5-6 and TRBJ2-7, reads DAGVTQSPTHLIKTRGQQVTLRCSPKSGHDTVSWYQQALGQGPQFIFQYYEEEERQRGNFPDRFSGHQFPNYSSELNVNALLLGDSALYLCASSGKGAREQYFGPGTRLTVT.

This chain uses TRBV11-3 with TRBJ1-6; D is unclear. Germline V lookup: CDR1 SGHNT, CDR2 YENEEA. V lost 3 bases to trimming and J lost 8 bases, with 5 bases between them. The CDR3 consists of 12 residues. The CDR3 loop is CASSFADSPLHF. CDR3 in DNA: TGTGCCAGCAGCTTTGCGGATTCACCCCTCCACTTT.

This clone appeared a few times. The CDR3 here is CASRAGGSIYNEQFF. In nucleotides, the CDR3 is TGTGCCAGCAGAGCGGGGGGGAGTATCTACAATGAGCAGTTCTTC. The chain links TRBV5-8 to TRBJ2-1, with 10 bases identical to TRBD2. V was clipped by 5 bases and J by 3 bases; unmatched bases: 5. The CDR3 is made up of 15 amino acids. Germline CDR1 and CDR2: SGHTS and YDEGEE.